The 11 T cell receptor beta chains in this list originate from one sample, sequenced in a study of CD8+CD57+ T cells in acquired aplastic anemia. Patients chosen for sequencing had shown CD8+CD57+ cell expansion by flow cytometry. TCR beta VDJ and CDR3 were profiled, and genomic DNA was the template. MiXCR was run by TCRdb on the reads, yielding one entry per CDR3 protein. This sample has approximately 190,000 distinct CDR3 sequences, with around 47% found just once. Input material: sorted CD4+, CD8+, or CD8+CD57+ T cells (not recorded which) from PBMCs. Receptor source: a human donor with aplastic anemia.

V usage is TRBV6-1 and J usage is TRBJ1-6; 7 positions match TRBD1. CDR1 and CDR2 (germline): MNHNS, SASEGT. The CDR3 is 15 residues long. Trimming took 0 bases from V and 9 from J; bases not matched to a gene: 5. CDR3 bases: TGTGCCAGCAGTGAAGCGGACAGGTTGCCTTCACCCCTCCACTTT. It specifies CASSEADRLPSPLHF.

This sequence joins TRBV24-1 and TRBJ2-7; tentatively, D is TRBD1 or TRBD2 (5 bases each). From germline, CDR1 is KGHDR and CDR2 SFDVKD. The CDR3 extends over 12 amino acids. Trimming took 1 base from V and 7 from J, leaving 7 bases between them. Here the CDR3 DNA reads TGTGCCACCAGTGATTTAGAGGGGGAGCAGTACTTC. Its translation is CATSDLEGEQYF.

Only a few counts were recorded for this clonotype. The rearrangement joins TRBV10-2 to TRBJ2-3; 7 nucleotides match TRBD2. Germline lookup yields CDR1 WSHSY and CDR2 SAAADI. The CDR3 runs to 15 residues. V lost 0 bases and J lost 6; bases outside the gene matches: 6. The CDR3 DNA reads as TGCGCCAGCAGTGAGTCTCTCAGCGGGATGGATACGCAGTATTTT. Protein sequence: CASSESLSGMDTQYF.

The sample holds many counts of this clonotype. The V call is TRBV9, the J call TRBJ2-1, with TRBD2 matching over 11 bases. The CDR3 runs to 15 residues. The V segment lost 3 bases and the J segment 5 bases; nucleotides outside the gene matches: 4. Germline CDR1 reads SGDLS; CDR2 reads YYNGEE. CDR3 protein: CASSAGTSGNNEQFF. As DNA, the CDR3 is TGTGCCAGCAGCGCCGGGACTAGCGGAAACAATGAGCAGTTCTTC. Full variable domain (outside the CDR3, taken from reference TRBV9 and TRBJ2-1): DSGVTQTPKHLITATGQRVTLRCSPRSGDLSVYWYQQSLDQGLQFLIQYYNGEERAKGNILERFSAQQFPDLHSELNLSSLELGDSALYFCASSAGTSGNNEQFFGPGTRLTVL.

The J gene is TRBJ1-4, the V gene TRBV25-1; D is uncertain. From germline, CDR1 is MGHDK and CDR2 SYGVNS. Deletions cut 2 bases from V and 0 bases from J, with 4 bases between. The CDR3 is made up of 14 amino acids. CDR3 bases: TGTGCCAGCAGTGAAGTTGCAACTAATGAAAAACTGTTTTTT. Residues: CASSEVATNEKLFF.

This clonotype was observed at least ten times. This chain uses TRBV28 with TRBJ1-2, with D perhaps matching TRBD1 (5 bases). CDR1 and CDR2 (germline): MDHEN, SYDVKM. The CDR3 runs 14 residues. Trimming shortened V by 7 bases and J by 0 bases, and 12 bases separated the two germline ends. As DNA, the CDR3 is TGTGCCAGCACTCCGGGACCCGCTAACTATGGCTACACCTTC. Encoded protein: CASTPGPANYGYTF.

The chain combines TRBV20-1 with TRBJ2-1; 12 nucleotides match TRBD2. Losses at the gene ends were 4 bases for V and 9 bases for J; bases not matched to a gene: 7. Germline loops: CDR1 DFQATT, CDR2 SNEGSKA (reference sequence). The CDR3 runs 14 residues. CDR3 region: CSAKGLAGRIEQFF. CDR3 nucleotides: TGCAGTGCTAAAGGACTAGCGGGAAGAATTGAGCAGTTCTTC.

This clonotype has a single count. The J gene is TRBJ2-7, the V gene TRBV7-2; D tentatively reads TRBD1 or TRBD2 (5 bases each). Trimming cost V 1 base and J 4 bases, with 14 bases left between them. The germline CDR1 and CDR2 sequences are SGHTA and FQGNSA. This CDR3 spans 15 amino acids. In DNA form, the CDR3 reads TGTGCCAGCAGCTTAGGGGGGAACCGGGAATACGAGCAGTACTTC. Residues: CASSLGGNREYEQYF.

V and J are TRBV7-8 and TRBJ1-5; no clear D gene. V gave up 5 bases and J gave up 0 bases, with 11 bases separating them. CDR1 and CDR2 from the germline V gene are SGHVS and FQNEAQ. There are 15 residues in the CDR3. The CDR3 DNA is TGTGCCAGCAGCCCTTCGTCGTATAGCAATCAGCCCCAGCATTTT. It codes for CASSPSSYSNQPQHF.

This clonotype showed up many times. The CDR3 region is CASSPPGRVTYEQYF. CDR3 DNA sequence: TGTGCCAGTAGTCCCCCGGGCAGGGTGACCTACGAGCAGTACTTC. The genes are TRBV19 and TRBJ2-7, with a weak D call TRBD1 (5 bases). Trimming removed 5 bases from V and 2 bases from J, with 16 bases in between. This CDR3 spans 15 amino acids. From germline, CDR1 is LNHDA and CDR2 SQIVND (reference sequence). Complete variable domain (other parts from reference TRBV19 and TRBJ2-7): DGGITQSPKYLFRKEGQNVTLSCEQNLNHDAMYWYRQDPGQGLRLIYYSQIVNDFQKGDIAEGYSVSREKKESFPLTVTSAQKNPTAFYLCASSPPGRVTYEQYFGPGTRLTVT.

There are a few counts of this clonotype. A read error may explain this, as a much larger clone is one base away. The DNA for the CDR3 is TGTGCCAGCAGCCTCGTGAGACGGTACGAGCAGCACTTC. It translates to CASSLVRRYEQHF. The V call is TRBV7-8, the J call TRBJ2-7; D is ambiguous. The CDR3 has 13 amino acids. CDR1 SGHVS and CDR2 FQNEAQ come from the germline V gene.